This T cell receptor beta chain stems from a study of blood T cell repertoires in COVID-19. The overall study: Donors in the United States, Italy and Spain gave samples during acute or convalescent COVID-19.

In the study's own analysis: Amplified reference gene primers provided the basis for estimating nucleated cell counts. TCRdb's copy holds only in-frame clones and misses some; the assay was immunoSEQ multiplex PCR. For V, J and clone size, that table is used; D and trimming come from the DNA. The sample records a few hundred thousand clones, 86% being singletons. The V gene end was trimmed by 5 bases and the J gene end by 2 bases; junction bases not matched to a gene: 6. Germline values: CDR1 SGHTA, CDR2 FQGTGA. The CDR3 has 15 residues. Material for sequencing was peripheral blood. This chain uses TRBV7-3 with TRBJ2-1, with 7 bases fitting TRBD2. The clonotype originates from a man at least 80 years old with acute or convalescent COVID-19. The CDR3 region is CASSPSSGAYNEQFF. The DNA for the CDR3 is TGTGCCAGCAGCCCTTCAAGCGGGGCCTACAATGAGCAGTTCTTC.